Listed below are T cell receptor beta chains from one sample, sequenced in a study of cytomegalovirus exposure and HLA in healthy donors. Produced via immunoSEQ multiplex PCR; TCRdb's table is partial and in-frame only. The sample consists of around 160,000 clones, 68% of them appearing once. Source material: PBMCs. Source of these receptors: a woman in her thirties or forties in good health and CMV-seropositive. Each CDR3 is given with its conserved first and last residue. The order of the fields is CDR3 protein, CDR3 DNA, clone size, J gene, D gene, V gene. D genes are given only for firm matches. Size values are once, few and many counts, or a class for expanded clones, and some rows have none.

cdr3_aa: CSVALRSTDTQYF; cdr3_nt: TGCAGCGTTGCCCTCAGGAGCACAGATACGCAGTATTTT; clone_size: -; j_call: TRBJ2-3; d_call: -; v_call: TRBV29-1
cdr3_aa: CASSEGPSEKLFF; cdr3_nt: TGTGCCAGCAGTGAAGGGCCGTCTGAAAAACTGTTTTTT; clone_size: -; j_call: TRBJ1-4; d_call: -; v_call: TRBV6-1
cdr3_aa: CASSPGLGYEQYF; cdr3_nt: TGTGCCAGCAGCCCGGGACTAGGGTACGAGCAGTACTTC; clone_size: -; j_call: TRBJ2-7; d_call: TRBD2; v_call: TRBV27
cdr3_aa: CASSLAGGHGDTQYF; cdr3_nt: TGTGCCAGCAGCCTCGCGGGGGGCCATGGGGATACGCAGTATTTT; clone_size: -; j_call: TRBJ2-3; d_call: TRBD2; v_call: TRBV7-8
cdr3_aa: CASSQSGRFYNEQFF; cdr3_nt: TGTGCCAGCAGTCAAAGCGGGAGGTTTTACAATGAGCAGTTCTTC; clone_size: -; j_call: TRBJ2-1; d_call: TRBD2; v_call: TRBV27
cdr3_aa: CASSFGQDYGYTF; cdr3_nt: TGTGCCAGCAGCTTCGGACAGGATTATGGCTACACCTTC; clone_size: few; j_call: TRBJ1-2; d_call: TRBD1; v_call: TRBV5-6
cdr3_aa: CASSIAQGTVYQETQYF; cdr3_nt: TGTGCCAGTAGTATTGCACAGGGGACGGTGTACCAAGAGACCCAGTACTTC; clone_size: -; j_call: TRBJ2-5; d_call: TRBD1; v_call: TRBV19
cdr3_aa: CASSQVPGTSTEAFF; cdr3_nt: TGTGCCAGCAGCCAAGTCCCCGGGACAAGTACTGAAGCTTTCTTT; clone_size: -; j_call: TRBJ1-1; d_call: -; v_call: TRBV4-2
cdr3_aa: CASSHTSPYEQYF; cdr3_nt: TGTGCCAGCAGCCATACGTCGCCCTACGAGCAGTACTTC; clone_size: few; j_call: TRBJ2-7; d_call: -; v_call: TRBV27
cdr3_aa: CASSIGGGPHNEQFF; cdr3_nt: TGTGCCAGTAGTATAGGGGGGGGCCCCCACAATGAGCAGTTCTTC; clone_size: few; j_call: TRBJ2-1; d_call: -; v_call: TRBV19
cdr3_aa: CASSIQQGYTEAFF; cdr3_nt: TGTGCCAGCAGTATACAACAGGGATACACTGAAGCTTTCTTT; clone_size: few; j_call: TRBJ1-1; d_call: -; v_call: TRBV6-5
cdr3_aa: CASSFFQGARGYTF; cdr3_nt: TGTGCCAGCAGCTTCTTCCAGGGGGCGCGTGGCTACACCTTC; clone_size: -; j_call: TRBJ1-2; d_call: TRBD1; v_call: TRBV13
cdr3_aa: CASTFVAGGTDTQYF; cdr3_nt: TGTGCCAGTACCTTCGTGGCGGGGGGCACAGATACGCAGTATTTT; clone_size: few; j_call: TRBJ2-3; d_call: TRBD2; v_call: TRBV19
cdr3_aa: CSGQMNTEAFF; cdr3_nt: TGCAGCGGACAGATGAACACTGAAGCTTTCTTT; clone_size: few; j_call: TRBJ1-1; d_call: -; v_call: TRBV29-1
cdr3_aa: CASSNGGGFGNTIYF; cdr3_nt: TGTGCCAGCTCGAATGGGGGAGGCTTTGGAAACACCATATATTTT; clone_size: once; j_call: TRBJ1-3; d_call: -; v_call: TRBV28
cdr3_aa: CASSYVRDLGNTIYF; cdr3_nt: TGTGCCAGCAGTTACGTTCGGGACTTGGGAAACACCATATATTTT; clone_size: few; j_call: TRBJ1-3; d_call: -; v_call: TRBV6-5
cdr3_aa: CATPRTVLGGELFF; cdr3_nt: TGTGCCACCCCCCGGACAGTCCTCGGCGGGGAGCTGTTTTTT; clone_size: -; j_call: TRBJ2-2; d_call: -; v_call: TRBV6-6
cdr3_aa: CAGSGTGQGGYEQYF; cdr3_nt: TGTGCCGGCAGCGGAACGGGACAGGGGGGTTACGAGCAGTACTTC; clone_size: -; j_call: TRBJ2-7; d_call: TRBD1; v_call: TRBV9
cdr3_aa: CAISLSGRTDTQYF; cdr3_nt: TGTGCCATCAGCCTTAGCGGGAGAACAGATACGCAGTATTTT; clone_size: -; j_call: TRBJ2-3; d_call: TRBD2; v_call: TRBV10-3
cdr3_aa: CASSQAQWGNTIYF; cdr3_nt: TGCGCCAGCAGCCAAGCCCAGTGGGGAAACACCATATATTTT; clone_size: -; j_call: TRBJ1-3; d_call: -; v_call: TRBV4-3
cdr3_aa: CASSLGLRDGELFF; cdr3_nt: TGTGCCAGCAGCTTAGGGTTGCGGGACGGGGAGCTGTTTTTT; clone_size: -; j_call: TRBJ2-2; d_call: -; v_call: TRBV7-2
cdr3_aa: CASTELGLAVDEQFF; cdr3_nt: TGTGCCAGCACCGAACTGGGACTAGCGGTGGATGAGCAGTTCTTC; clone_size: -; j_call: TRBJ2-1; d_call: TRBD2; v_call: TRBV27
cdr3_aa: CASSSGARGSYEQYF; cdr3_nt: TGTGCCAGCAGTTCAGGGGCAAGGGGCTCCTACGAGCAGTACTTC; clone_size: -; j_call: TRBJ2-7; d_call: -; v_call: TRBV6-1
cdr3_aa: CASSQSSTDTQYF; cdr3_nt: TGCGCCAGCAGCCAGAGTAGCACAGATACGCAGTATTTT; clone_size: -; j_call: TRBJ2-3; d_call: -; v_call: TRBV4-1
cdr3_aa: CASNRDKSNYGYTF; cdr3_nt: TGTGCCAGCAACCGGGACAAATCTAACTATGGCTACACCTTC; clone_size: -; j_call: TRBJ1-2; d_call: -; v_call: TRBV9
cdr3_aa: CASSLAKRVDRGEQYF; cdr3_nt: TGTGCCAGCAGCTTAGCGAAAAGAGTGGACAGGGGCGAGCAGTACTTC; clone_size: -; j_call: TRBJ2-7; d_call: TRBD1; v_call: TRBV7-2
cdr3_aa: CASSQTATNEKLFF; cdr3_nt: TGCGCCAGCAGCCAGACAGCAACTAATGAAAAACTGTTTTTT; clone_size: few; j_call: TRBJ1-4; d_call: -; v_call: TRBV4-1
cdr3_aa: CASMDRVYGYTF; cdr3_nt: TGTGCCAGCATGGACAGGGTATATGGCTACACCTTC; clone_size: -; j_call: TRBJ1-2; d_call: TRBD1; v_call: TRBV28
cdr3_aa: CASSIGNSPLHF; cdr3_nt: TGTGCCAGTAGTATCGGGAATTCACCCCTCCACTTT; clone_size: -; j_call: TRBJ1-6; d_call: -; v_call: TRBV19
cdr3_aa: CASTLAVSYEQYF; cdr3_nt: TGTGCCAGCACCCTAGCGGTCTCCTACGAGCAGTACTTC; clone_size: -; j_call: TRBJ2-7; d_call: TRBD2; v_call: TRBV5-4
cdr3_aa: CASSAGGPGDTQYF; cdr3_nt: TGTGCCAGCTCGGCGGGAGGGCCAGGTGATACGCAGTATTTT; clone_size: -; j_call: TRBJ2-3; d_call: TRBD2; v_call: TRBV9
cdr3_aa: CASSLHYQETQYF; cdr3_nt: TGTGCCAGCAGCTTACACTACCAAGAGACCCAGTACTTC; clone_size: -; j_call: TRBJ2-5; d_call: -; v_call: TRBV11-2
cdr3_aa: CASSTDRHSNQPQHF; cdr3_nt: TGTGCCAGTAGTACTGACAGGCATAGCAATCAGCCCCAGCATTTT; clone_size: -; j_call: TRBJ1-5; d_call: -; v_call: TRBV19
cdr3_aa: CASSWGGYTEAFF; cdr3_nt: TGCGCCAGCAGCTGGGGGGGGTACACTGAAGCTTTCTTT; clone_size: few; j_call: TRBJ1-1; d_call: -; v_call: TRBV5-1
cdr3_aa: CASSVATPGQYLSGANVLTF; cdr3_nt: TGTGCCAGCAGCGTAGCTACCCCGGGACAGTACCTATCTGGGGCCAACGTCCTGACTTTC; clone_size: -; j_call: TRBJ2-6; d_call: TRBD1; v_call: TRBV9
cdr3_aa: CASSDPSRVSYEQYF; cdr3_nt: TGTGCCAGCAGTGACCCCTCGCGGGTCTCCTACGAGCAGTACTTC; clone_size: -; j_call: TRBJ2-7; d_call: -; v_call: TRBV2
cdr3_aa: CASSMDRGQTEAFF; cdr3_nt: TGTGCCAGTAGTATGGACAGGGGACAAACTGAAGCTTTCTTT; clone_size: -; j_call: TRBJ1-1; d_call: TRBD1; v_call: TRBV19
cdr3_aa: CASSFAGTGFGGRANEQFF; cdr3_nt: TGCGCCAGCAGCTTCGCCGGGACAGGGTTTGGCGGGAGGGCCAATGAGCAGTTCTTC; clone_size: -; j_call: TRBJ2-1; d_call: -; v_call: TRBV5-1
cdr3_aa: CASSYSLEYEQYF; cdr3_nt: TGTGCCAGCAGTTACTCGCTAGAATACGAGCAGTACTTC; clone_size: -; j_call: TRBJ2-7; d_call: -; v_call: TRBV6-5
cdr3_aa: CASSQAPGDQETQYF; cdr3_nt: TGTGCCAGCAGCCAGGCCCCGGGGGACCAAGAGACCCAGTACTTC; clone_size: few; j_call: TRBJ2-5; d_call: -; v_call: TRBV5-8
cdr3_aa: CASSPPGSADTQYF; cdr3_nt: TGTGCCAGCTCACCCCCGGGGAGCGCAGATACGCAGTATTTT; clone_size: -; j_call: TRBJ2-3; d_call: -; v_call: TRBV18